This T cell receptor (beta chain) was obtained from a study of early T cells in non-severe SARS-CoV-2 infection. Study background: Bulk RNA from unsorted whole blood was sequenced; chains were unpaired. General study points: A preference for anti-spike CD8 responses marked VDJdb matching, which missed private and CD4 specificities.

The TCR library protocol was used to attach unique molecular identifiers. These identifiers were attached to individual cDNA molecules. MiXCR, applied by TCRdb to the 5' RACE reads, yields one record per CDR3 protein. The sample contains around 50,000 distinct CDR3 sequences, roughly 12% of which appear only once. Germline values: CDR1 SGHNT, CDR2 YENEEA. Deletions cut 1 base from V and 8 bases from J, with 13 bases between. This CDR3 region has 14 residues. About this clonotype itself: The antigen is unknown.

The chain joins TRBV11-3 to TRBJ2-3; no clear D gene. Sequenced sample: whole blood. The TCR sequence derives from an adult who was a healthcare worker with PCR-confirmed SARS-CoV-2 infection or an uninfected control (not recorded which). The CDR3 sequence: CASSLVGSARTQYF. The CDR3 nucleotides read TGTGCCAGCAGCTTAGTTGGATCCGCCCGTACGCAGTATTTT. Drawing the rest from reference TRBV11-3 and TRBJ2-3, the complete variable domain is EAGVVQSPRYKIIEKKQPVAFWCNPISGHNTLYWYLQNLGQGPELLIRYENEEAVDDSQLPKDRFSAERLKGVDSTLKIQPAELGDSAVYLCASSLVGSARTQYFGPGTRLTVL.